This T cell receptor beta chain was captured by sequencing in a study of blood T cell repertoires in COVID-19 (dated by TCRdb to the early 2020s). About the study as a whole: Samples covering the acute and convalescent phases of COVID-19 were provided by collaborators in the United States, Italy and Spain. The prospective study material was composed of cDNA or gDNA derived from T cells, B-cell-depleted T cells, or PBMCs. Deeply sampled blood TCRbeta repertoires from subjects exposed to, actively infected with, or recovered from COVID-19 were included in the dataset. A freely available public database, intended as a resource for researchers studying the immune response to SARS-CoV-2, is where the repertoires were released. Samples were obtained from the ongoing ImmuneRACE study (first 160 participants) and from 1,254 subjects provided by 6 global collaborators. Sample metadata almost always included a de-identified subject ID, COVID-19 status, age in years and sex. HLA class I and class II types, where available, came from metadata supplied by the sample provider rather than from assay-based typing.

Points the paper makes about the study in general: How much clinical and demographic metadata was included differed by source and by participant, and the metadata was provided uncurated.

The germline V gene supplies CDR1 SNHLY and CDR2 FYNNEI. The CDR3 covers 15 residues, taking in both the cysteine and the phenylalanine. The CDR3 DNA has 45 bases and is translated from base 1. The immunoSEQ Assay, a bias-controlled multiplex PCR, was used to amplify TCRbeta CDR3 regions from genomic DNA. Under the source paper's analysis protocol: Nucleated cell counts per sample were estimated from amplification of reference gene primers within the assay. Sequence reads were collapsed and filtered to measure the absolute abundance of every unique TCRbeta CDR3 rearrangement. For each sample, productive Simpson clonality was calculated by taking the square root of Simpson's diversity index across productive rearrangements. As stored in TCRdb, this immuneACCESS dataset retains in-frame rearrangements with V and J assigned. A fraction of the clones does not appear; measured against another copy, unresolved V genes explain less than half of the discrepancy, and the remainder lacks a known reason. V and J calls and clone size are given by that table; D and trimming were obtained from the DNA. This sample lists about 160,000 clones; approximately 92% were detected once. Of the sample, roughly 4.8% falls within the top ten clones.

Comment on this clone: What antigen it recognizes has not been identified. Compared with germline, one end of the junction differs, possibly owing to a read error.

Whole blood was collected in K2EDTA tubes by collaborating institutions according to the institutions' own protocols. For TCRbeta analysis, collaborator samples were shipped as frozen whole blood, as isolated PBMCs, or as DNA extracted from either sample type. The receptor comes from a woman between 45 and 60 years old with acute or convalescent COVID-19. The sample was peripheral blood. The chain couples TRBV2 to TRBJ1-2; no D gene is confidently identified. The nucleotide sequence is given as TGTGCCAGCAGGGAAGAGACAAGCCCCAACTATGGCTACACCTTC. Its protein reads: CASREETSPNYGYTF.